These 22 T cell receptor beta chains came from one sample sequenced in a study of Graves' ophthalmopathy and Graves' hyperthyroidism. TCR beta CDR3 amplification used RNA transcripts. First-round RT-PCR with HTBI primers preceded a second-round multiplex PCR. TCRdb ran MiXCR on the multiplex PCR reads and lists one entry per CDR3 protein. The sample has under 400,000 distinct CDR3 sequences, roughly 16% seen once. Material for sequencing was peripheral blood. The receptors were sampled from an adult man with Graves' ophthalmopathy.

The V and J genes are TRBV11-2 and TRBJ2-7; a possible D gene is TRBD1 (6 bases). CDR3 length: 16 amino acids. V shed 1 base and J shed 2 bases, with 15 bases lying between them. Germline V CDR1 and CDR2: SGHAT, FQNNGV. This chain's CDR3 is CASSLGTGTLTYEQYF. The DNA for the CDR3 is TGTGCCAGCAGCTTAGGGACCGGGACACTTACCTACGAGCAGTACTTC.

The table lists this clonotype with many counts. This CDR3 is missing its conserved last phenylalanine or tryptophan, likely due to a read error. The DNA is left out, because the CDR3 cannot be placed on it with certainty; the CDR3 is given as TCRdb lists it. The gene calls are TRBV20-1 and TRBJ1-2; the DNA was not used to check the table's D call, TRBD1. Germline V gene lookup returns CDR1 DFQATT and CDR2 SNEGSKA (reference sequence). 12 amino acids form the CDR3, both terminal residues included. This CDR3 reads CSARPGGGGDYI.

This clonotype was seen many times. The chain recombines TRBV20-1 with TRBJ2-2; D may match TRBD1 or TRBD2 (6 bases each). This CDR3 contains 18 residues. Germline CDR1 DFQATT, CDR2 SNEGSKA (reference sequence). Trimming shortened V by 1 base and J by 2 bases, and 20 bases separated the two germline ends. The CDR3 loop reads CSARAWGAAGVNTGELFF. The CDR3 region has the DNA TGCAGTGCTAGAGCCTGGGGGGCTGCAGGAGTCAACACCGGGGAGCTGTTTTTT.

This clonotype was seen ten or more times. The rearrangement links TRBV18 to TRBJ2-5; no firm D call. CDR3 length: 13 residues. V lost 0 bases and J lost 2, with 4 bases in between. Germline CDR1 is KGHSH and CDR2 is LQKENI. The CDR3, as DNA: TGTGCCAGCTCACCACCGGGGCAAGAGACCCAGTACTTC. It is translated as CASSPPGQETQYF. Using reference TRBV18 and TRBJ2-5 for the parts outside the CDR3, the full variable domain is NAGVMQNPRHLVRRRGQEARLRCSPMKGHSHVYWYRQLPEEGLKFMVYLQKENIIDESGMPKERFSAEFPKEGPSILRIQQVVRGDSAAYFCASSPPGQETQYFGPGTRLLVL.

The genes are TRBV6-2 or TRBV6-3 and TRBJ1-1; TRBD1 agrees at 7 bases. Germline CDR1 MNHEY, CDR2 SVGEGT. With V trimmed by 2 bases and J by 7 bases, 16 bases remained unmatched. The CDR3 length is 17 residues. CDR3 amino acids: CASSYVMTGLNGFEAFF. CDR3 DNA: TGTGCCAGCAGTTACGTCATGACAGGGCTGAATGGGTTTGAAGCTTTCTTT.

This clonotype occurred many times. The rearrangement joins TRBV5-6 to TRBJ2-7; no reliable D call. The V gene lost 4 bases and the J gene lost 0 bases, with 14 bases spanning the gap. CDR1 and CDR2 (germline): SGHDT, YYEEEE. CDR3 length: 15 amino acids. DNA of the CDR3: TGTGCCAGCAGCCCGACCGGTCTTAACTCCTACGAGCAGTACTTC. Translated, it gives CASSPTGLNSYEQYF.

This clonotype was detected many times. The germline gene is not matched at one end of the junction; a read error may be the cause. This chain uses TRBV27 with TRBJ2-5; D is possibly TRBD2 (6 bases). Germline CDR1 and CDR2: MNHEY and SMNVEV (reference sequence). This CDR3 spans 14 amino acids. The CDR3, as DNA: TGTGCCAGCAGTTTACGCGGAGGGGAAGAGATCCAGTACTTC. Protein sequence: CASSLRGGEEIQYF.

The rearrangement links TRBV28 to TRBJ1-1, with 8 bases lining up with TRBD1. This CDR3 is built from 15 residues. Germline CDR1 reads MDHEN; CDR2 reads SYDVKM. Trimming cost V 5 bases and J 5 bases; bases outside gene matches: 10. The CDR3 loop is CASSDPGGPKTEAFF. In DNA form, the CDR3 reads TGTGCCAGCAGTGACCCAGGGGGCCCGAAAACTGAAGCTTTCTTT.

On this clonotype itself: One end of the junction varies from germline; a read error may be responsible. The V gene is TRBV6-1, the J gene TRBJ1-6; D possibly corresponds to TRBD1 (5 bases). Germline V gene lookup returns CDR1 MNHNS and CDR2 SASEGT. The CDR3 spans 14 residues. The CDR3 DNA reads as TGTGCCAGCAGAGAAGCAGGGACTTATTCACCCCTCCACTTT. This sequence encodes CASREAGTYSPLHF.

This clonotype was observed at least ten times. The chain couples TRBV11-2 to TRBJ2-7; 7 bases line up with TRBD1. CDR1 and CDR2 (germline): SGHAT, FQNNGV. The CDR3 extends over 15 amino acids. V shed 3 bases, J shed 6 bases, and the junction held 11 bases outside the gene matches. The CDR3 loop is CASSFLNGWDSEQYF. CDR3 bases: TGTGCCAGCAGCTTCCTCAACGGCTGGGACAGCGAGCAGTACTTC.

This clonotype showed up many times. The V call is TRBV20-1, the J call TRBJ1-5; 7 bases match TRBD1. The CDR3 has 16 residues. CDR1 is DFQATT, CDR2 SNEGSKA, per germline (reference sequence). J gave up 0 bases and V 1 base, and 6 bases lay outside the gene matches. The CDR3 coding sequence is TGCAGTGCTAGAGTGACAGGGATAACTAGCAATCAGCCCCAGCATTTT. Amino acid sequence: CSARVTGITSNQPQHF.

This clonotype was seen many times. The J gene is TRBJ1-2, the V gene TRBV7-2; TRBD1 aligns across 9 bases. The germline V gene encodes CDR1 SGHTA and CDR2 FQGNSA. The V segment lost 5 bases and the J segment 5 bases; nucleotides outside the gene matches: 9. This CDR3 is built from 15 residues. CDR3 nucleotides: TGTGCCAGCAGCGGACGACAGGGGGTTCCATATGGCTACACCTTC. This encodes CASSGRQGVPYGYTF.

This clonotype has ten or more counts. This chain uses TRBV2 with TRBJ2-7; D may be TRBD1 (7 bases). Deletions cut 2 bases from V and 3 bases from J, with 14 bases between. Germline values: CDR1 SNHLY, CDR2 FYNNEI. This CDR3 has 15 residues. The CDR3 reads CASSEWGQGGYEQYF. CDR3 DNA sequence: TGTGCCAGCAGTGAATGGGGCCAGGGGGGCTACGAGCAGTACTTC.

This clonotype appeared many times. This sequence joins TRBV11-1 and TRBJ2-5, with 9 bases matching TRBD2. With 2 bases clipped from V and 3 bases from J, the junction kept 16 bases outside the gene matches. This CDR3 region has 19 residues. Germline V lookup: CDR1 SGHAT, CDR2 FQDESV (reference sequence). For the CDR3, the DNA is TGTGCCAGCAGCTTAAGGCCTAGCGGGATCACGGGTGAAAAAGAGACCCAGTACTTC. This encodes CASSLRPSGITGEKETQYF.

The J gene is TRBJ1-1, the V gene TRBV2; D not certain. The CDR3 is made up of 11 amino acids. With 6 bases removed from V and 7 bases from J, the gap between germline ends came to 9 bases. CDR1 SNHLY and CDR2 FYNNEI come from the germline V gene. The CDR3 spells CASSHPGEAFF. The CDR3 DNA is TGTGCCAGCAGCCACCCAGGTGAAGCTTTCTTT.

This clonotype was seen at least ten times. This chain links TRBV7-2 with TRBJ1-6; 8 nucleotides line up with TRBD1. The V and J ends lost 3 bases and 5 bases, in that order; junction bases with no gene match: 6. This CDR3 spans 16 amino acids. The V gene's germline CDR1 is SGHTA and CDR2 FQGNSA. CDR3 coding DNA: TGTGCCAGCAGCTTGGGCAGGGGGCGGAATAATTCACCCCTCCACTTT. Encoded protein: CASSLGRGRNNSPLHF.

This clonotype was recorded at least ten times. The chain carries TRBV5-1 and TRBJ1-2; unclear D gene. This CDR3 contains 14 residues. The V end lost 3 bases, the J end lost 8 bases, and 17 bases lay between the germline ends. CDR1 and CDR2 (germline): SGHRS, YFSETQ. CDR3 DNA: TGCGCCAGCAGCTCATCGGGCCCTCGGGAGGGCTACACCTTC. This translates into CASSSSGPREGYTF.

This clonotype was picked up many times. The chain employs TRBV6-7 and TRBJ2-7, with a possible D match to TRBD2 (5 bases). TRBV6-7 is recorded as an ORF, its role being uncertain. V was pared by 0 bases and J by 7 bases, with 10 bases between. The CDR3 covers 13 residues. CDR3 sequence (DNA): TGTGCCAGCAGTTACTCGAGGACTCTAGAGCAGTACTTC. Translated, it gives CASSYSRTLEQYF.

This clonotype was seen ten or more times. The rearrangement joins TRBV7-2 to TRBJ1-3; D is possibly TRBD1 (5 bases). Trimming removed 2 bases at V and 4 bases at J, with 12 bases between. CDR1 is SGHTA and CDR2 is FQGNSA in the germline V gene. The CDR3 totals 15 residues. CDR3 region: CASSLTTGRGNTIYF. DNA for the CDR3: TGTGCCAGCAGCTTAACCACAGGCCGAGGAAACACCATATATTTT.

This clonotype was picked up many times. The chain uses TRBV6-5 and TRBJ1-2, with D possibly matching TRBD1 (6 bases). Trimming removed 7 bases from V and 8 bases from J, with 17 bases in between. The CDR3 is 13 residues long. The germline gives CDR1 MNHEY, CDR2 SVGAGI. CDR3 residues: CASMEGGVQGYTF. CDR3 coding DNA: TGTGCCAGCATGGAGGGGGGTGTACAAGGCTACACCTTC.

This clonotype was seen repeatedly, ten times or more. One base away lies a much larger clone, so this may be a sequencing read error. The rearrangement uses TRBV28 and TRBJ2-7; 8 nucleotides match TRBD2. This CDR3 contains 15 residues. V was clipped by 5 bases and J by 7 bases; unmatched bases: 13. Germline assignment: CDR1 MDHEN and CDR2 SYDVKM. CDR3 bases: TGTGCCAGCAGTAAACCGGGACCAGCGGGGGTTGAGCAGTACTTC. Amino acids: CASSKPGPAGVEQYF.

There are many counts of this clonotype. This chain uses TRBV28 with TRBJ1-2; unclear D gene. Deletions cut 2 bases from V and 3 bases from J, with 13 bases between. The CDR3 runs 15 residues. In germline, CDR1 is MDHEN, CDR2 SYDVKM. The CDR3 here is CASSLSGVWDYGYTF. CDR3 nucleotides: TGTGCCAGCAGTTTAAGCGGGGTTTGGGACTATGGCTACACCTTC.